These T cell receptor beta chains were read from a single sample in a study of T-cell memory formation after mild COVID-19. Each CDR3 protein gets one entry after TCRdb re-called the 5' RACE reads with MiXCR. The sample holds hundreds of thousands of distinct CDR3 sequences, roughly 17% seen once. The sample consisted of PBMCs or a T cell subset sorted from them (not recorded which). The receptors derive from an adult woman who had mild COVID-19 (a few samples of this study predate the infection). Cell type and time point are not known. The CDR3 runs from the conserved cysteine through the conserved F or W. A D gene is named only where the DNA matches it firmly. Rows give clone size only sometimes, using once, few, many, or a class for an expanded clone.

j_call | v_call | d_call | clone_size | cdr3_nt | cdr3_aa
TRBJ2-7 | TRBV7-2 | - | few | TGTGCCAGCAGCTTAGTAGCGGAGAGCTCCTACGAGCAGTACTTC | CASSLVAESSYEQYF
TRBJ1-2 | TRBV9 | - | few | TGTGCCAGCACCTCGGACAGCTCGTTATACTATGGCTACACCTTC | CASTSDSSLYYGYTF
TRBJ2-2 | TRBV7-9 | TRBD1 | - | TGTGCCAGCAGCTCGGGACAGGGGGCGTTTGGTAACACCGGGGAGCTGTTTTTT | CASSSGQGAFGNTGELFF
TRBJ1-2 | TRBV19 | TRBD1 | - | TGTGCCAGTAACTTAGGGACAGGGGGCATCTATGGCTACACCTTC | CASNLGTGGIYGYTF
TRBJ2-1 | TRBV18 | - | - | TGTGCCAGCGTCATTAGTCTAAGCTCCTACAATGAGCAGTTCTTC | CASVISLSSYNEQFF
TRBJ2-5 | TRBV27 | - | few | TGTGCCAGCAGCCCGCCCGGTCCTGTGAAGACCCAGTACTTC | CASSPPGPVKTQYF
TRBJ1-2 | TRBV24-1 | - | - | TGTGCCACCAGTGATACCCACCAGGGAGGGGGCTACACCTTC | CATSDTHQGGGYTF
TRBJ2-5 | TRBV12-3/TRBV12-4 | - | - | TGTGCCAGCAGTTTAGCGGGAGTGATGGAGACCCAGTACTTC | CASSLAGVMETQYF
TRBJ1-1 | TRBV4-2 | - | few | TGTGCCAGCAGCCCATCAGGCAGGGACGTGAACACTGAAGCTTTCTTT | CASSPSGRDVNTEAFF
TRBJ1-1 | TRBV30 | - | few | TGTGCCTGGAGTCGGCAGAGCGCTTTCTTT | CAWSRQSAFF
TRBJ2-1 | TRBV6-6 | - | - | TGTGCCAGCAGTGCAGGGGCTAGCGAAGAGCAGTTCTTC | CASSAGASEEQFF
TRBJ2-2 | TRBV15 | TRBD1 | once | TGTGCCACCAGCAGAATCGGGACAGGGAGGACCGGGGAGCTGTTTTTT | CATSRIGTGRTGELFF
TRBJ1-2 | TRBV5-6 | - | few | TGTGCCAGCAGCTTGGTGGGGAGAGCCTATGGCTACACCTTC | CASSLVGRAYGYTF
TRBJ2-7 | TRBV20-1 | - | few | TGCAGTGCTAGTCCCGTGACCTACGAGCAGTACTTC | CSASPVTYEQYF
TRBJ1-6 | TRBV13 | - | - | TGTGCCAGCAGCGTACAGGGCTGGAATTCACCCCTCCATTTT | CASSVQGWNSPLHF
TRBJ1-4 | TRBV19 | - | - | TGTGCCAGTAGTATCCGGAGGTCAGCCACTAAGGAAAAACTGTTTTTT | CASSIRRSATKEKLFF
TRBJ2-1 | TRBV7-3 | - | - | TGTGCCAGCAGCCAAGGGGGAGTAAGCGAGCAGTTCTTC | CASSQGGVSEQFF
TRBJ2-3 | TRBV5-1 | TRBD1 | few | TGCGCCAGCAGCTCGCTGACAGGGCTAGATACGCAGTATTTT | CASSSLTGLDTQYF
TRBJ2-2 | TRBV5-1 | - | - | TGCGCCAGCAGCTTTGTTGGGGACACCGGGGAGCTGTTTTTT | CASSFVGDTGELFF
TRBJ2-7 | TRBV12-3/TRBV12-4 | TRBD1 | - | TGTGCCAGCAATCTCCGGGACAGGGGGCGAGACGAGCAGTACTTC | CASNLRDRGRDEQYF
TRBJ2-7 | TRBV5-6 | - | - | TGTGCCAGCAGCTCAGAGACGGGCCCCCCCCACGAGCAGTACTTC | CASSSETGPPHEQYF
TRBJ1-2 | TRBV12-3/TRBV12-4 | TRBD1 | - | TGTGCCAGCAGCTATGTATCCGGGACAGGGAAGCTCGTTGGGGTTGGCTACACCTTC | CASSYVSGTGKLVGVGYTF
TRBJ1-1 | TRBV20-1 | - | - | TGCAGTGCTAGAGATTCGTGGGGGCTTGAAGCTTTCTTT | CSARDSWGLEAFF
TRBJ2-1 | TRBV6-5 | - | - | TGTGCCAGCAGTTATTTCCATGAGCAGTTCTTC | CASSYFHEQFF
TRBJ1-2 | TRBV7-2 | TRBD1 | - | TGTGCCAGCAGCGCCCGGGACAGGGGGCTTTATGGCTACACCTTC | CASSARDRGLYGYTF
TRBJ1-5 | TRBV9 | - | - | TGTGCCAGCAGCGTAGTTTCGACAGGTGCTAGCAATCAGCCCCAGCATTTT | CASSVVSTGASNQPQHF
TRBJ1-2 | TRBV12-3/TRBV12-4 | TRBD1 | few | TGTGCCAGCAGTTTCAAGACGGGACAGGACTATGGCTACACCTTC | CASSFKTGQDYGYTF
TRBJ2-7 | TRBV10-3 | TRBD1 | few | TGTGCCATCAGTGAATCAACAGGGGTCGGCGAGCAGTACTTC | CAISESTGVGEQYF
TRBJ2-7 | TRBV7-2 | TRBD2 | few | TGTGCCAGCCAAGGACTAGCGGAAACCTACGAGCAGTACTTC | CASQGLAETYEQYF
TRBJ2-7 | TRBV9 | TRBD1 | few | TGTGCCAGCAGCCCCGGGACAGAAACCGAGCAGTACTTC | CASSPGTETEQYF
TRBJ1-2 | TRBV4-1 | - | - | TGCGCCAGCAGCCAAGGAACGGGTACCTATGGCTACACCTTC | CASSQGTGTYGYTF
TRBJ1-1 | TRBV6-5 | - | - | TGTGCCAGCACCCCCCCGGGACATCCTGAAGCTTTCTTT | CASTPPGHPEAFF
TRBJ2-3 | TRBV4-1 | - | few | TGCGCCAGCAGCCAAGGCCAACCCCCCAGGGCAGATACGCAGTATTTT | CASSQGQPPRADTQYF
TRBJ1-1 | TRBV7-3 | - | few | TGTGCCAGCAGCTCCGGGCTACGCACTGAAGCTTTCTTT | CASSSGLRTEAFF
TRBJ1-2 | TRBV7-8 | - | - | TGTGCCAGCAGCTTAGGGTCACTTGGGGACTTGAACTATGGCTACACCTTC | CASSLGSLGDLNYGYTF
TRBJ2-5 | TRBV5-1 | TRBD2 | few | TGCGCCAGCAGCTCGGGACTAGCCTTAGAGACCCAGTACTTC | CASSSGLALETQYF
TRBJ2-7 | TRBV27 | TRBD2 | few | TGTGCCAGCAGTCCTAGCGGCCTCTACGAGCAGTACTTC | CASSPSGLYEQYF
TRBJ2-1 | TRBV28 | - | few | TGTGCCAGCTCTATCCGTCTTCCCAATGAGCAGTTCTTC | CASSIRLPNEQFF
TRBJ2-5 | TRBV4-2 | - | - | TGTGCCAGCAGCCAATCTAGGGGTTGGGGAGAGACCCAGTACTTC | CASSQSRGWGETQYF
TRBJ2-2 | TRBV5-1 | TRBD1 | - | TGCGCCAGCAGCTCCGCCGGACAGGCGAACACCGGGGAGCTGTTTTTT | CASSSAGQANTGELFF
TRBJ2-3 | TRBV29-1 | - | few | TGCAGCGTTGATGCCTCAACAGATACGCAGTATTTT | CSVDASTDTQYF
TRBJ1-3 | TRBV6-6 | - | - | TGTGCCAGCAGTTATACGACCGAGGCCTCGGGAAACACCATATATTTT | CASSYTTEASGNTIYF
TRBJ1-4 | TRBV27 | - | few | TGTGCCAGCAGTCCCCCCCCGTGGGAGGTTGATGAAAAACTGTTTTTT | CASSPPPWEVDEKLFF
TRBJ2-5 | TRBV7-3 | TRBD1 | - | TGTGCCAGCAGCTTTTACAGGGGTGAGACCCAGTACTTC | CASSFYRGETQYF
TRBJ2-5 | TRBV3-1 | - | - | TGTGCCAGCAGTCTCATCGGGGGCCAGGGGGGTTCGGAGACCCAGTACTTC | CASSLIGGQGGSETQYF
TRBJ2-7 | TRBV28 | - | many | TGTGCCAGCGGGAAGGGTCCGTACTTC | CASGKGPYF
TRBJ2-1 | TRBV7-9 | - | few | TGTGCCAGCAGCTTAAAGACGCGGGATGAGCAGTTCTTC | CASSLKTRDEQFF
TRBJ2-1 | TRBV3-1 | - | - | TGTGCCAGCAGCCATACGGAGACCTCCTACAATGAGCAGTTCTTC | CASSHTETSYNEQFF
TRBJ2-1 | TRBV12-3/TRBV12-4 | TRBD2 | few | TGTGCCAGCAGTTTAGCTCCTAGCGGGAGATTCATATCCAATGAGCAGTTCTTC | CASSLAPSGRFISNEQFF
TRBJ2-1 | TRBV7-7 | TRBD2 | - | TGTGCTAGCAGCTTAGCCCTATACTTGGCGGGAGAAACCTACAATGAGCAGTTCTTC | CASSLALYLAGETYNEQFF
TRBJ2-1 | TRBV11-1 | TRBD2 | few | TGTGCCAGCAGAAAAGGGACTAGCGGGGCCAGCTCCTACAATGAGCAGTTCTTC | CASRKGTSGASSYNEQFF
TRBJ1-2 | TRBV4-3 | TRBD1 | - | TGCGCCAGCAGCCAGCCCGGACAGGGGGCCGGTGGCTACACCTTC | CASSQPGQGAGGYTF
TRBJ2-1 | TRBV4-3 | - | - | TGCGCCAGCAGCCGGGAAAAAGGGTACAATGAGCAGTTCTTC | CASSREKGYNEQFF
TRBJ2-7 | TRBV9 | - | few | TGTGCCAGCAGCGCCAGTAGCGGATCCTACGAGCAGTACTTC | CASSASSGSYEQYF
TRBJ2-7 | TRBV29-1 | - | few | TGCAGCGTTGAATACGGGGTTAGTCCCTACGAGCAGTACTTC | CSVEYGVSPYEQYF
TRBJ2-2 | TRBV18 | - | many | TGTGCCAGCTCACCTACTGGGAATTATGTGAACACCGGGGAGCTGTTTTTT | CASSPTGNYVNTGELFF
TRBJ2-7 | TRBV3-1 | - | - | TGTGCCAGCAGCCAAGCGGGCTCCCCGCGTGCCTACGAGCAGTACTTC | CASSQAGSPRAYEQYF